Below, 30 T cell receptor beta chains from the same sample are listed, as sequenced in a study of cytomegalovirus exposure and HLA in healthy donors. PCR was performed using 60 Vbeta and 13 Jbeta primers. Using immunoSEQ multiplex PCR, the repertoire was profiled, and TCRdb retains in-frame clones only, with some absent. The sample contains about 110,000 clones, around 85% of which appear only once. The sequenced sample consisted of PBMCs. These receptors came from a man between 60 and 75 years old in good health and CMV-seronegative.

The chain uses TRBV21-1 and TRBJ2-1; TRBD2, the D gene given by the table, was not confirmed from the DNA. TRBV21-1 is marked as a pseudogene. This CDR3 has 15 residues. The CDR3 DNA is TGTGCCAGCAGTCGGCTAGCGGGGCCTGGCAATGAGCAGTTCTTC. Translation: CASSRLAGPGNEQFF.

The V gene is TRBV2, the J gene TRBJ1-5, with D possibly being TRBD1 (5 bases). Germline-derived CDR1 and CDR2 are SNHLY and FYNNEI. Trimming stripped 1 base from V and 4 bases from J, with 8 bases between. This CDR3 is built from 14 residues. CDR3 loop: CASSEEGWNQPQHF. The CDR3 DNA reads as TGTGCCAGCAGTGAAGAGGGGTGGAATCAGCCCCAGCATTTT.

The chain is built from TRBV7-6 and TRBJ2-2; weak D call: TRBD1 (5 bases). V was pared by 1 base and J by 4 bases, with 10 bases between. There are 15 residues in the CDR3. CDR1 is SGHVS, CDR2 FNYEAQ, per germline. The CDR3 loop is CASSLGQGATGELFF. The CDR3 DNA follows: TGTGCCAGCAGCTTAGGGCAGGGCGCCACCGGGGAGCTGTTTTTT.

The V call is TRBV7-2, the J call TRBJ1-2, with D unclear. The germline CDR1 and CDR2 sequences are SGHTA and FQGNSA. Trimming shortened V by 1 base and J by 4 bases, and 13 bases separated the two germline ends. The CDR3 contains 15 residues. The CDR3 sequence is CASSLEGGPVYGYTF. The CDR3 bases are TGTGCCAGCAGCTTAGAAGGTGGGCCAGTCTATGGCTACACCTTC.

Comment on this clone: Mismatch with germline at one junction end may stem from a read error. This chain links TRBV7-7 with TRBJ2-5, with TRBD2 matching 8 bases. The V gene's germline CDR1 is SSHAT and CDR2 FNYEAQ (reference sequence). This CDR3 spans 17 amino acids. The CDR3 sequence: CASGLQNSGGPSGTQYF. The CDR3 DNA reads as TGTGCCAGCGGCTTACAAAACTCGGGGGGGCCTTCAGGGACCCAGTACTTC.

V gene TRBV9 combines with J gene TRBJ2-7; D might be TRBD2 (6 bases). With 0 bases removed from V and 9 bases from J, the gap between germline ends came to 16 bases. The CDR3 sequence is 14 residues long. Germline V gives CDR1 SGDLS, CDR2 YYNGEE. The CDR3 here is CASSVGAGGERQYV. The CDR3 nucleotides read TGTGCCAGCAGCGTAGGGGCAGGCGGGGAGAGGCAGTACGTC.

CDR3 sequence reads: CASSSLKGGYYEQYV. Written as DNA, the CDR3 is TGTGCCAGCAGTTCCCTCAAGGGGGGGTACTACGAGCAGTACGTC. V is TRBV28 and J is TRBJ2-7, with D tentatively TRBD2 (7 bases). This CDR3 has 15 residues. Between the trimmed V and J ends, which lost 4 bases and 3 bases, there was a span of 16 bases. Germline V gives CDR1 MDHEN, CDR2 SYDVKM.

The chain links TRBV18 to TRBJ2-5; 10 bases are a match to TRBD1. This CDR3 comprises 16 residues. Germline loops: CDR1 KGHSH, CDR2 LQKENI. Germline trimming cut 2 bases from V and 5 bases from J; bases unmatched to any gene: 8. The CDR3 reads CASSPTRQGAGETQYF. DNA of the CDR3: TGTGCCAGCTCACCAACTCGACAGGGGGCGGGGGAGACCCAGTACTTC.

The CDR3: CATSSKRPQGGEKLFF. The CDR3 DNA follows: TGTGCCACCAGCAGCAAGCGACCCCAAGGCGGTGAAAAACTGTTTTTT. This chain uses TRBV15 with TRBJ1-4, with no clear D. V lost 3 bases to trimming and J lost 7 bases, with 18 bases between them. The CDR3 is 16 amino acids. Germline-derived CDR1 and CDR2 are LNHNV and YYDKDF (reference sequence).

The J gene is TRBJ1-5, the V gene TRBV5-5; 7 bases match TRBD1. V gave up 4 bases and J gave up 4 bases; unmatched junction bases: 8. CDR1 is SGHKS, CDR2 YYEKEE, per germline (reference sequence). The CDR3 has 15 amino acids. CDR3 in amino acids: CASSGTATSNQPQHF. The DNA of the CDR3 is TGTGCCAGCAGCGGGACAGCTACTTCAAATCAGCCCCAGCATTTT.

The rearrangement joins TRBV23-1 to TRBJ1-1; TRBD1 is a possible D gene (6 bases). TRBV23-1 falls under the ORF class, with uncertain function. CDR3 length equals 13 residues. Trimming took 11 bases from V and 0 from J, leaving 13 bases between them. CDR3 bases: TGCGCCGACGCCGACAGGCTGAACACTGAAGCTTTCTTT. Translating it yields CADADRLNTEAFF.

This rearrangement joins TRBV30 to TRBJ2-5; a possible D gene is TRBD1 (6 bases). The CDR3 totals 15 residues. Per the germline V gene, CDR1 is GTSNPN and CDR2 is SVGIG (reference sequence). V was shortened by 0 bases and J by 3 bases, with 14 bases between the two germline ends. CDR3 nucleotide sequence: TGTGCCTGGAGTGTACCCCGGACAGCAAAAGAGACCCAGTACTTC. It encodes CAWSVPRTAKETQYF. The variable domain in full, with the rest retrieved from reference TRBV30 and TRBJ2-5, is SQTIHQWPATLVQPVGSPLSLECTVEGTSNPNLYWYRQAAGRGLQLLFYSVGIGQISSEVPQNLSASRPQDRQFILSSKKLLLSDSGFYLCAWSVPRTAKETQYFGPGTRLLVL.

The chain has TRBV25-1 and TRBJ1-2; 10 bases fit TRBD1. Germline V gives CDR1 MGHDK, CDR2 SYGVNS. The junction had 4 bases not matched to a gene; V was cut back by 4 bases and J by 8 bases. CDR3 length: 13 amino acids. CDR3 sequence: CASSGPTGGGYTF. The CDR3 coding sequence is TGTGCCAGCAGTGGGCCGACAGGGGGCGGCTACACCTTC.

The chain recombines TRBV5-1 with TRBJ1-1; the match to TRBD1 covers 8 bases. The J segment lost 4 bases and the V segment lost 2 bases, leaving 4 bases of the junction unmatched. There are 14 residues in the CDR3. Germline assignment: CDR1 SGHRS and CDR2 YFSETQ. CDR3 coding DNA: TGCGCCAGCAGCTTCTCTACAGGGGGCACTGAAGCTTTCTTT. It is translated as CASSFSTGGTEAFF.

Worth noting for this clone: Other nucleotide sequences from this sample produce the same CDR3. The chain is built from TRBV19 and TRBJ2-2; TRBD2 agrees at 7 bases. The CDR3 runs to 14 residues. With 3 bases clipped from V and 6 bases from J, the junction kept 4 bases outside the gene matches. The V gene's germline CDR1 is LNHDA and CDR2 SQIVND (reference sequence). CDR3 coding DNA: TGTGCCAGTAGTATTGAGGGGAGGGCCGGGGAGCTGTTTTTT. Amino acid sequence: CASSIEGRAGELFF. The full variable domain, rest sourced from reference TRBV19 and TRBJ2-2, is DGGITQSPKYLFRKEGQNVTLSCEQNLNHDAMYWYRQDPGQGLRLIYYSQIVNDFQKGDIAEGYSVSREKKESFPLTVTSAQKNPTAFYLCASSIEGRAGELFFGEGSRLTVL.

The chain carries TRBV7-8 and TRBJ1-3; 8 bases are a match to TRBD1. With 9 bases clipped from V and 4 bases from J, the junction kept 8 bases outside the gene matches. The CDR3 is 14 amino acids. Germline CDR1 reads SGHVS; CDR2 reads FQNEAQ. The CDR3 nucleotides read TGTGCCAGTAGTTCCACAGGGGGGGGAAACACCATATATTTT. This codes for CASSSTGGGNTIYF.

The chain recombines TRBV6-6 with TRBJ2-3; D unresolved. The V gene's germline CDR1 is MNHNY and CDR2 SVGAGI (reference sequence). CDR3 length equals 15 residues. With 7 bases removed from V and 1 base from J, the gap between germline ends came to 15 bases. CDR3: CASTLEESCTDTQYF. CDR3 sequence (DNA): TGTGCCAGCACCTTAGAGGAATCTTGCACAGATACGCAGTATTTT.

V usage is TRBV20-1 and J usage is TRBJ1-4; unclear D gene. V lost 3 bases, J lost 4 bases, and 3 bases lay in between. The CDR3 length is 11 residues. The germline V gene has CDR1 DFQATT and CDR2 SNEGSKA (reference sequence). This CDR3 reads CSASINEKLFF. In DNA, the CDR3 is TGCAGTGCTAGTATTAATGAAAAACTGTTTTTT.

The rearrangement links TRBV4-1 to TRBJ1-1; D gene unclear. The germline V and J ends were trimmed by 1 base and 5 bases, with 20 bases remaining between them. CDR1 MGHRA and CDR2 YSYEKL come from the germline V gene. CDR3 length equals 17 residues. The CDR3 is CASSQGRAGELRTEAFF. CDR3 nucleotides: TGCGCCAGCAGCCAAGGGAGGGCAGGAGAGCTGAGGACTGAAGCTTTCTTT.

The J gene is TRBJ1-1, the V gene TRBV9, with D possibly being TRBD1 (5 bases). The CDR3 length is 18 residues. Germline CDR1 SGDLS, CDR2 YYNGEE. Trimming shortened V by 2 bases and J by 7 bases, and 27 bases separated the two germline ends. The CDR3 DNA sequence: TGTGCCAGCAGCGTCCGACCGCACAGGTACACATCGTTAGGTGAAGCTTTCTTT. Residues: CASSVRPHRYTSLGEAFF.

The chain uses TRBV6-5 and TRBJ1-1; D unclear. Germline assignment: CDR1 MNHEY and CDR2 SVGAGI. The CDR3 sequence is 14 residues long. V was trimmed by 7 bases and J by 0 bases, leaving 12 bases between them. CDR3 residues: CASTLGSVNTEAFF. In DNA form, the CDR3 reads TGTGCCAGCACCTTAGGGAGTGTGAACACTGAAGCTTTCTTT.

V usage is TRBV30 and J usage is TRBJ1-3, with a possible D match to TRBD1 (5 bases). There are 11 residues in the CDR3. In germline, CDR1 is GTSNPN, CDR2 SVGIG (reference sequence). V dropped 5 bases and J dropped 3 bases, with 5 bases sitting between them. The CDR3 is CAWDSGNTIYF. In nucleotides, the CDR3 is TGTGCCTGGGACAGTGGAAACACCATATATTTT.

V gene TRBV9 combines with J gene TRBJ1-4; TRBD1 aligns across 10 bases. V dropped 4 bases and J dropped 6; count of bases not matched to a gene: 9. Germline V gene lookup returns CDR1 SGDLS and CDR2 YYNGEE. The CDR3 extends over 16 amino acids. This CDR3 is CASSPRQGALDEKLFF. CDR3 nucleotide sequence: TGTGCCAGCAGCCCCAGACAGGGGGCGTTAGATGAAAAACTGTTTTTT. The whole variable domain, remainder taken from reference TRBV9 and TRBJ1-4, is DSGVTQTPKHLITATGQRVTLRCSPRSGDLSVYWYQQSLDQGLQFLIQYYNGEERAKGNILERFSAQQFPDLHSELNLSSLELGDSALYFCASSPRQGALDEKLFFGSGTQLSVL.

The gene calls are TRBV7-2 and TRBJ2-5; perhaps TRBD2 as D (6 bases). This CDR3 has 14 residues. In germline, CDR1 is SGHTA, CDR2 FQGNSA. Trimming left V 3 bases short and J 5 bases short, with 13 bases between. CDR3 in amino acids: CASSFRRAGETQYF. The CDR3 nucleotides read TGTGCCAGCAGCTTTAGGAGGGCCGGGGAGACCCAGTACTTC.

The genes are TRBV4-3 and TRBJ2-3; D is possibly TRBD2 (5 bases). The CDR3 covers 13 residues. V lost 3 bases, J lost 6 bases, and 10 bases lay in between. Per germline, CDR1 LGHNA and CDR2 YSLEER. CDR3 protein: CASSHNSGDTQYF. The CDR3 DNA reads TGCGCCAGCAGCCACAACTCGGGGGATACGCAGTATTTT.

The chain employs TRBV4-2 and TRBJ2-1; 12 bases line up with TRBD1. Per the germline V gene, CDR1 is LGHNA and CDR2 is YNFKEQ. CDR3 length: 20 amino acids. Trimming took 0 bases from V and 3 from J; bases not matched to a gene: 12. The CDR3 nucleotides read TGTGCCAGCAGCCAAGAATCAAGGGGACAGGGGGCCAGGGGCTACAATGAGCAGTTCTTC. This gives the protein CASSQESRGQGARGYNEQFF.

This clone was observed a handful of times. DNA of the CDR3: TGTGCCTGGACTTCTAGCGAAAAGACCCAGTACTTC. The encoded protein is CAWTSSEKTQYF. This chain joins TRBV30 and TRBJ2-5, with D possibly being TRBD2 (6 bases). CDR3 length: 12 amino acids. V gave up 4 bases and J gave up 6 bases, with 12 bases separating them. Germline CDR1 GTSNPN, CDR2 SVGIG (reference sequence).

This clone has more than one count but fewer than ten. Different DNA sequences within this sample yield the same CDR3. This chain uses TRBV7-2 with TRBJ2-5, with 9 bases lining up with TRBD2. Germline V gives CDR1 SGHTA, CDR2 FQGNSA. The CDR3 length is 14 residues. After removal of 3 bases from V and 5 bases from J, the junction contained 4 bases not matched to a gene. The CDR3 is CASSLGSGGETQYF. CDR3 sequence (DNA): TGTGCCAGCAGCTTGGGTAGCGGGGGTGAGACCCAGTACTTC. Full variable domain (missing parts from reference TRBV7-2 and TRBJ2-5): GAGVSQSPSNKVTEKGKDVELRCDPISGHTALYWYRQSLGQGLEFLIYFQGNSAPDKSGLPSDRFSAERTGGSVSTLTIQRTQQEDSAVYLCASSLGSGGETQYFGPGTRLLVL.

This clone was observed a handful of times. The chain carries TRBV5-4 and TRBJ2-3; TRBD2 matches 9 bases. Unmatched junction bases numbered 9, after V lost 2 bases and J lost 5 bases. The CDR3 has 16 amino acids. Germline lookup yields CDR1 SGHNT and CDR2 YYREEE (reference sequence). This CDR3 reads CASSFKRGAPEDTQYF. The CDR3 nucleotides read TGTGCCAGCAGCTTTAAGCGGGGGGCCCCCGAAGATACGCAGTATTTT.

About this clone itself: In the same sample, other DNA sequences code for this CDR3. The chain carries TRBV6-5 and TRBJ1-1; weak D call: TRBD1 (6 bases). The CDR3 is made up of 14 amino acids. Trimming took off 6 bases at V and 5 bases at J, with 16 bases between the two ends. The germline CDR1 and CDR2 sequences are MNHEY and SVGAGI. The chain's CDR3 is CASRTGLLGTEAFF. The CDR3 DNA is TGTGCCAGCAGAACAGGGTTGCTGGGGACTGAAGCTTTCTTT.